This TCR beta chain was retrieved from a study of Graves' ophthalmopathy and Graves' hyperthyroidism. Study-wide findings and caveats: Blood repertoires reportedly contained most expanded thyroid clonotypes above 0.001 frequency.

With respect to this clonotype: Its antigen is still unknown. The junction departs from the called germline gene at one end, perhaps through a read error.

For repertoire sequencing, the TCR beta CDR3 regions were amplified from RNA transcripts. The first-round RT-PCR employed HTBI primers together with the Qiagen OneStep RT-PCR kit. A multiplex PCR was then performed as the second round. TCRdb re-called the multiplex PCR reads with MiXCR, one entry per CDR3 protein. The data contain hundreds of thousands of distinct CDR3 sequences, roughly 40% of them singletons. This CDR3 contains 15 residues. Germline CDR1 reads ENHRY; CDR2 reads SYGVKD. Serum thyroxine and TRAb, along with clinical symptoms, thyroid ultrasound and orbital computed tomography, were what diagnosis relied on.

The sequenced material came from peripheral blood. This chain connects TRBV10-3 to TRBJ2-7, with 9 bases fitting TRBD2. TRBJ2-1 matches the DNA end more closely, so the J call is doubtful. This receptor was identified in an adult man with Graves' ophthalmopathy. CDR3 DNA: TGTGCCAGCAGTCGTCTCGCGGGGGGGCCGGTAGAGCAGTTCTTC. It encodes CASSRLAGGPVEQFF.